These T cell receptor beta chains were read from a single sample in a study of cytomegalovirus exposure and HLA in healthy donors. Clones were sequenced by immunoSEQ multiplex PCR, and TCRdb holds only the in-frame ones, with some missing. The top ten clones hold about 2.5% of a sample with about 170,000 clones, roughly 80% of them seen once. Sequencing input: PBMCs. The receptors originated from a male donor in good health and CMV-seronegative. Each CDR3 is given with its conserved first and last residue.

v_call cdr3_aa
TRBV7-9 CASSFGRGDPNYGYTF
TRBV19 CASNFLEESNQPQHF
TRBV5-4 CASSPVAGRRSGKTQYF
TRBV28 CASSSGGRSNSPLHF
TRBV10-3 CAISVQGASETQYF
TRBV9 CASSVAGRPSSGNTIYF
TRBV7-2 CASSFQSGYEQYF
TRBV5-1 CASSLLGPGEQYF
TRBV7-6 CASSLDRLNGELFF
TRBV9 CASSSRGADYNEQFF
TRBV4-1 CASSPDVAGGSYEQYF
TRBV5-4 CASSLGGGAYNEQFF
TRBV6-1 CASIGQSSGANVLTF
TRBV4-1 CASSQGTVATNEKLFF
TRBV5-5 CASSLEYGGSGRNEQFF
TRBV6-6 CASSYGGWNYGYTF
TRBV6-5 CASGETGQVNSPLHF
TRBV6-5 CASSYVVRGHRNEQFF
TRBV2 CASSVGGQEETQYF
TRBV27 CASRSTEYQETQYF
TRBV4-3 CASSQYGGMNTEAFF
TRBV10-3 CAISRGRGTGELFF
TRBV5-1 CASSSSGGYNEQFF
TRBV5-6 CASSLVIAGTSTDTQYF
TRBV5-1 CASSPGQVPYEQYF
TRBV10-1 CASSESGLVVSYGYTF
TRBV7-7 CASSQTGSETQYF
TRBV9 CASSARGGTHQETQYF
TRBV7-9 CASSITTGRGQGAYGYTF
TRBV19 CATLDRAFTDTQYF
TRBV4-1 CASSQDRTVYYGYTF
TRBV2 CASSATGKPGNTIYF
TRBV2 CASSRDTNYGYTF
TRBV7-8 CASSFVRNTGELFF
TRBV4-3 CASSQDLAAIYNEQFF